This T cell receptor (beta chain) came from a study of CD8 T cells in Susac syndrome. RNA amounts of roughly 0.5 to 1 ug underwent reverse transcription with random hexamers. An immunoSEQ multiplex PCR amplified TCR beta CDR3 over 54 Vbeta and 13 Jbeta. TCRdb re-analysed the immunoSEQ multiplex PCR reads in MiXCR, keeping a single row per CDR3 protein. Of around 130,000 distinct CDR3 sequences detected, roughly 95% appear once; the ten largest clones hold around 0.12%. Germline V gene sequence: CDR1 SGHTA, CDR2 FQGNSA. CDR3 length: 14 residues. The ends were cut back, 5 bases at V and 6 bases at J, with 14 bases in the middle.

The chain has TRBV7-2 and TRBJ1-5, with D perhaps TRBD1 (5 bases). The TCR comes from a human donor in good health. The sample was CD4+ T cells from PBMCs. CDR3: CASSTGTFLQPQHF. DNA of the CDR3: TGTGCCAGCAGCACCGGGACGTTCCTTCAGCCCCAGCATTTT. Variable domain in full (rest from reference TRBV7-2 and TRBJ1-5): GAGVSQSPSNKVTEKGKDVELRCDPISGHTALYWYRQSLGQGLEFLIYFQGNSAPDKSGLPSDRFSAERTGGSVSTLTIQRTQQEDSAVYLCASSTGTFLQPQHFGDGTRLSIL.